The following is a T cell receptor beta chain sequence with its context. What it recognizes is unknown. The CDR3 covers 15 residues. The V gene end was trimmed by 6 bases and the J gene end by 6 bases; junction bases not matched to a gene: 11. This sample was included in a study of post-analysis software for immune sequencing data. General study findings and limits: Among roughly five TRBV segments more frequent in patients than controls were TRBV5-6, TRBV5-1 and TRBV20-1.

Unique molecular identifiers were present in the TCR beta cDNA libraries. Some 500,000 cDNA molecules were obtained per 1 to 10 million input T cells. TCRdb recomputed calls from the PCR reads with MiXCR, one row per CDR3 protein. This sample carries hundreds of thousands of distinct CDR3 sequences, approximately 34% of them seen once, and the ten largest clones take under 5%. The chain uses TRBV12-3 or TRBV12-4 and TRBJ2-1; 7 bases align to TRBD2. The sample taken for sequencing was blood. This clonotype originated in a girl aged 5-17 years with multiple sclerosis. Here the CDR3 DNA reads TGTGCCAGCAGCTTCAGCGGGATCTCAGGCAATGAGCAGTTCTTC. It is translated as CASSFSGISGNEQFF.